The source of this T cell receptor beta chain is a study of T cells in Graves' hyperthyroidism and ophthalmopathy. Study results and limitations: Among thyroid clonotypes expanded above 0.001, most also appeared in blood. The model predicted ophthalmopathy a median 6.5 months before onset.

The PBMCs were sourced from fresh peripheral blood (approximately 10 ml). Germline CDR1 reads DFQATT; CDR2 reads SNEGSKA (reference sequence). The CDR3 sequence is 13 residues long. V gave up 5 bases and J gave up 14 bases; unmatched junction bases: 15. This clonotype was found many times. Antigen: not known. RNA transcripts yielded amplified TCR beta CDR3 regions. Initially, a first-round RT-PCR of the TCR CDR3 employed the HTBI primer set. A single record per CDR3 protein comes from TCRdb applying MiXCR to the multiplex PCR reads. The sample shows around 350,000 distinct CDR3 sequences, 19% of them seen only once.

The genes are TRBV20-1 and TRBJ1-5, with TRBD1 identical over 7 bases. The receptor's source is a woman under 30 with Graves' hyperthyroidism. Material for sequencing was blood. CDR3 residues: CSALIGTEPRKHF. Written as DNA, the CDR3 is TGCAGTGCTTTGATCGGGACAGAACCCAGAAAGCATTTT.